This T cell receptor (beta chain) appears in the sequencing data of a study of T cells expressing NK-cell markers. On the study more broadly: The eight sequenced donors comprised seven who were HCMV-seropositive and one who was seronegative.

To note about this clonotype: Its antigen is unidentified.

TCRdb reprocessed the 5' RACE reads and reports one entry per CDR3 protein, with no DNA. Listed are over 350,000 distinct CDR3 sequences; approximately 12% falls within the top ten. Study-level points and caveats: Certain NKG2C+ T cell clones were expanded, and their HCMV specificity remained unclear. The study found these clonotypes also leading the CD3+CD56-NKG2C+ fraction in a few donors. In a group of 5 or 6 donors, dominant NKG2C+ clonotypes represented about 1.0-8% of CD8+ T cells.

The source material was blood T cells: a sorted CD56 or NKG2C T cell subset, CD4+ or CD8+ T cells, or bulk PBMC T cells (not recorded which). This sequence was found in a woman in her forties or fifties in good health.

The CDR3 spells CSVLTNGAGELFF. The chain combines TRBV29-1 with TRBJ2-2. CDR3 length: 13 amino acids. Per the germline V gene, CDR1 is SQVTM and CDR2 is ANQGSEA.